The next 21 T cell receptor beta chains were all read from a single sample in a study of CD8+CD57+ T cells in acquired aplastic anemia. Patients chosen for sequencing had CD8+CD57+ cells that had expanded, as shown by flow cytometry. CDR3 and TCR beta VDJ profiling relied on a genomic DNA template. Via MiXCR, TCRdb re-called the reads, giving one row per CDR3 protein. The data show around 200,000 distinct CDR3 sequences, with less than 75% seen just once and roughly three fifths held by the top ten. Sequences were obtained from sorted CD4+, CD8+, or CD8+CD57+ T cells (not recorded which) from PBMCs. All receptors come from a human donor with aplastic anemia.

The rearrangement uses TRBV20-1 and TRBJ2-7, with TRBD2 matching over 9 bases. Trimming cost V 3 bases and J 1 base; bases outside gene matches: 7. Germline CDR1 reads DFQATT; CDR2 reads SNEGSKA (reference sequence). This CDR3 spans 15 amino acids. The CDR3 nucleotides read TGCAGTGCTAGCCTTAGCGGGGGCCCATCCTACGAGCAGTACTTC. Its protein product is CSASLSGGPSYEQYF.

The chain combines TRBV7-2 with TRBJ1-1; 7 bases agree with TRBD1. There are 15 residues in the CDR3. CDR1 SGHTA and CDR2 FQGNSA come from the germline V gene. V was pared by 5 bases and J by 0 bases, with 6 bases of the junction left unmatched. The CDR3 is CASSPLGQMNTEAFF. The CDR3 region has the DNA TGTGCCAGCAGCCCGCTGGGACAGATGAACACTGAAGCTTTCTTT.

The rearrangement joins TRBV24-1 to TRBJ1-1, with unresolved D. The germline V gene has CDR1 KGHDR and CDR2 SFDVKD. V was pared by 6 bases and J by 4 bases, with 17 bases between. CDR3 length: 15 residues. The CDR3 DNA follows: TGTGCCACCAGTTCGGCAGGTTCTGCAGGCACTGAAGCTTTCTTT. It codes for CATSSAGSAGTEAFF.

This clonotype was detected a few times. CDR3 coding DNA: TGTGCCAGCAGCTTGCTAGCGACCGGGGAGCTGTTTTTT. Translating it yields CASSLLATGELFF. This sequence joins TRBV7-6 and TRBJ2-2; tentatively, D is TRBD2 (6 bases). The CDR3 extends over 13 amino acids. The germline V gene encodes CDR1 SGHVS and CDR2 FNYEAQ. V dropped 3 bases and J dropped 5 bases, with 7 bases sitting between them.

This clonotype was detected only a few times. The rearrangement links TRBV24-1 to TRBJ2-1, with D hard to call. Germline values: CDR1 KGHDR, CDR2 SFDVKD. Trimming pared 11 bases from V and 0 bases from J, leaving 19 bases between. CDR3 length: 16 residues. This chain's CDR3 is CASGIGCPSSYNEQFF. The CDR3, as DNA: TGTGCCAGCGGAATAGGCTGCCCCAGCTCCTACAATGAGCAGTTCTTC.

The J gene is TRBJ1-6, the V gene TRBV20-1, with D perhaps TRBD1 (6 bases). The germline V gene has CDR1 DFQATT and CDR2 SNEGSKA (reference sequence). V lost 7 bases, J lost 7 bases, and 17 bases lay in between. This CDR3 region has 14 residues. The CDR3 region is CSGKGGGRNSPLHF. CDR3 coding DNA: TGCAGTGGGAAAGGGGGGGGCAGGAATTCACCCCTCCACTTT.

This chain uses TRBV29-1 with TRBJ2-1, with 8 nucleotides matching TRBD1. The CDR3 totals 14 residues. Germline V CDR1 and CDR2: SQVTM, ANQGSEA. The V gene end was trimmed by 7 bases and the J gene end by 3 bases; junction bases not matched to a gene: 8. The CDR3 nucleotides read TGCAGCGCCTTGACAGGGGTGGGCTACAATGAGCAGTTCTTC. Translated, it gives CSALTGVGYNEQFF.

This clonotype was seen at least ten times. This chain links TRBV9 with TRBJ2-1; a weak D match, TRBD2 (7 bases). CDR3 length: 16 amino acids. Germline V CDR1 and CDR2: SGDLS, YYNGEE. V lost 3 bases and J lost 6, with 19 bases in between. The CDR3 sequence: CASSEGGDPTPNEQFF. The CDR3 bases are TGTGCCAGCAGCGAGGGGGGGGACCCAACCCCCAATGAGCAGTTCTTC.

This clonotype occurred a few times. V usage is TRBV7-2 and J usage is TRBJ1-6, with 7 positions matching TRBD1. CDR3 size: 15 residues. The V segment lost 5 bases and the J segment 8 bases; nucleotides outside the gene matches: 9. Germline loops: CDR1 SGHTA, CDR2 FQGNSA. The CDR3 loop reads CASSPLTGNHSPLHF. As DNA, the CDR3 is TGTGCCAGCAGCCCCTTGACAGGGAATCATTCACCCCTCCACTTT.

A few counts support this clonotype. V is TRBV20-1 and J is TRBJ2-7, with TRBD2 identical over 8 bases. Germline CDR1 reads DFQATT; CDR2 reads SNEGSKA (reference sequence). V shed 5 bases, J shed 1 base, and the junction held 7 bases outside the gene matches. This CDR3 has 14 amino acids. CDR3 amino acids: CSALWLAGSYEQYF. The CDR3 DNA follows: TGCAGTGCTCTCTGGCTAGCGGGTTCCTACGAGCAGTACTTC.

The chain recombines TRBV9 with TRBJ1-1; D call uncertain. Trimming cost V 0 bases and J 4 bases, with 10 bases left between them. CDR1 is SGDLS and CDR2 is YYNGEE in the germline V gene. This CDR3 has 14 residues. The CDR3 spells CASSVVGMGTEAFF. CDR3 DNA: TGTGCCAGCAGCGTAGTAGGGATGGGCACTGAAGCTTTCTTT.

This clonotype was seen a single time. CDR3: CASMADQGGYYGYTF. The CDR3 bases are TGCGCCAGCATGGCAGATCAGGGGGGATACTATGGCTACACCTTC. V gene TRBV5-1 combines with J gene TRBJ1-2; 7 bases fit TRBD1. Per germline, CDR1 SGHRS and CDR2 YFSETQ. After removal of 6 bases from V and 3 bases from J, the junction contained 11 bases not matched to a gene. CDR3 size: 15 residues.

The gene calls are TRBV9 and TRBJ2-1, with D unclear. Germline CDR1 and CDR2: SGDLS and YYNGEE. The CDR3 loop spans 9 amino acids. Trimming took 7 bases from V and 10 from J, leaving 6 bases between them. CDR3 amino acids: CASGPEQFF. The CDR3 nucleotides are TGTGCCAGCGGGCCCGAGCAGTTCTTC.

This clonotype came up a few times. V and J are TRBV15 and TRBJ1-6, with 10 bases aligning to TRBD1. The V and J ends lost 6 bases and 7 bases, in that order; junction bases with no gene match: 0. The V gene's germline CDR1 is LNHNV and CDR2 YYDKDF (reference sequence). There are 13 residues in the CDR3. In DNA, the CDR3 is TGTGCCACCAGGGGACAGGGGAATTCACCCCTCCACTTT. Amino acids: CATRGQGNSPLHF.

CDR3 in amino acids: CASTSAQGDQPQHF. CDR3 coding DNA: TGTGCCAGCACCAGCGCACAGGGGGATCAGCCCCAGCATTTT. The rearrangement uses TRBV6-5 and TRBJ1-5; 8 bases fit TRBD1. Looked up from germline, CDR1 is MNHEY and CDR2 is SVGAGI. This CDR3 has 14 amino acids. J was trimmed by 5 bases and V by 7 bases; bases with no gene match: 7.

The rearrangement uses TRBV6-6 and TRBJ2-2, with D perhaps being TRBD1 or TRBD2 (5 bases each). The CDR3 sequence is 17 residues long. Trimming pared 6 bases from V and 2 bases from J, leaving 19 bases between. Germline CDR1 and CDR2: MNHNY and SVGAGI (reference sequence). CDR3 in DNA: TGTGCCAGCAGCGTCACCGGGGACGGTGGAAACACCGGGGAGCTGTTTTTT. It yields the protein CASSVTGDGGNTGELFF.

This sequence joins TRBV2 and TRBJ2-1; D possibly corresponds to TRBD1 (5 bases). The CDR3 runs 14 residues. CDR1 is SNHLY and CDR2 is FYNNEI in the germline V gene. V dropped 1 base and J dropped 8 bases, with 12 bases sitting between them. The CDR3 DNA is TGTGCCAGCAGTGAAGTGGTCAGGGTGCATGAGCAGTTCTTC. This gives the protein CASSEVVRVHEQFF.

This chain uses TRBV2 with TRBJ2-2; unclear D gene. The V end lost 8 bases, the J end lost 5 bases, and 9 bases lay between the germline ends. The CDR3 spans 12 residues. The germline V gene has CDR1 SNHLY and CDR2 FYNNEI. The CDR3 loop is CASGKETGELFF. The CDR3 DNA sequence: TGTGCCAGCGGGAAGGAGACCGGGGAGCTGTTTTTT.

This clonotype was counted only a few times. The chain carries TRBV7-6 and TRBJ2-3; TRBD2 matches 8 bases. CDR3 size: 15 residues. With 0 bases clipped from V and 6 bases from J, the junction kept 5 bases outside the gene matches. The germline CDR1 and CDR2 sequences are SGHVS and FNYEAQ. DNA for the CDR3: TGTGCCAGCAGCTTAGCGGGGACTAGTTGGGATACGCAGTATTTT. Translating it yields CASSLAGTSWDTQYF.

The chain recombines TRBV7-3 with TRBJ2-3; D might be TRBD2 (6 bases). The CDR3 extends over 15 amino acids. CDR1 and CDR2 from the germline V gene are SGHTA and FQGTGA. V was cut by 6 bases and J by 0 bases, with 13 bases left in between. The DNA of the CDR3 is TGTGCCAGCAGTGACATCGGGACTAGCACAGATACGCAGTATTTT. Protein: CASSDIGTSTDTQYF.

This clonotype was observed a handful of times. The rearrangement uses TRBV2 and TRBJ2-3, with unresolved D. From germline, CDR1 is SNHLY and CDR2 FYNNEI. The CDR3 consists of 13 residues. The V end was cut by 7 bases, the J end by 1 base, with 9 bases between. The chain's CDR3 is CASTPGGTDTQYF. The CDR3 DNA is TGTGCCAGCACACCTGGAGGCACAGATACGCAGTATTTT.